This is a list of T cell receptor beta chains from one sample in a study of cytomegalovirus exposure and HLA in healthy donors. Assay used: immunoSEQ multiplex PCR; TCRdb lists only in-frame clones, some missing. The data show around 170,000 clones, with about three quarters seen just once and about 3.1% held by the top ten. Source material: PBMCs. Receptors were obtained from a woman aged 45-59 years in good health and CMV-seropositive. Both conserved end residues are part of each CDR3. D genes are given only for firm matches. Clone size is given for some rows only: seen once, a few or many times, or a class if the clone is expanded.

J: TRBJ2-6; length: 18; V: TRBV4-1; D: TRBD1; size: .; CDR3: CASSQGGRGRTGANVLTF; DNA: TGCGCCAGCAGCCAAGGGGGCAGGGGGCGAACTGGGGCCAACGTCCTGACTTTC
J: TRBJ1-6; length: 16; V: TRBV30; D: .; size: few; CDR3: CAWSSTVTGWNSPLHF; DNA: TGTGCCTGGAGTTCCACCGTCACAGGGTGGAATTCACCCCTCCACTTT
J: TRBJ2-7; length: 16; V: TRBV19; D: .; size: .; CDR3: CASSPTTMKSSYEQYF; DNA: TGTGCCAGTAGTCCGACTACTATGAAGAGCTCCTACGAGCAGTACTTC
J: TRBJ2-1; length: 14; V: TRBV6-6; D: .; size: .; CDR3: CASRSPQVTNEQFF; DNA: TGTGCCAGCAGGTCTCCCCAGGTGACCAATGAGCAGTTCTTC
J: TRBJ2-1; length: 16; V: TRBV4-3; D: .; size: .; CDR3: CASSQDRGTRLNEQFF; DNA: TGCGCCAGCAGCCAAGATAGGGGGACGAGACTCAATGAGCAGTTCTTC
J: TRBJ2-7; length: 16; V: TRBV6-6; D: .; size: .; CDR3: CASSFLQGVSNYEQYF; DNA: TGTGCCAGCAGTTTTCTACAGGGAGTATCCAACTACGAGCAGTACTTC
J: TRBJ2-2; length: 14; V: TRBV9; D: .; size: .; CDR3: CASSVDRATGELFF; DNA: TGTGCCAGCAGCGTAGACAGGGCAACCGGGGAGCTGTTTTTT
J: TRBJ2-7; length: 16; V: TRBV9; D: TRBD1; size: .; CDR3: CASSVYAGTGAHEQYF; DNA: TGTGCCAGCAGCGTATATGCAGGGACAGGGGCCCACGAGCAGTACTTC
J: TRBJ2-5; length: 15; V: TRBV21-1; D: .; size: .; CDR3: CASSKWTSRGETQYF; DNA: TGTGCCAGCAGCAAATGGACTAGCCGGGGGGAGACCCAGTACTTC
J: TRBJ2-3; length: 15; V: TRBV9; D: .; size: .; CDR3: CASSVGGASTDTQYF; DNA: TGTGCCAGCAGCGTGGGCGGGGCCAGCACAGATACGCAGTATTTT
J: TRBJ1-5; length: 12; V: TRBV28; D: .; size: .; CDR3: CASSLQTQPQHF; DNA: TGTGCCAGCAGCCTACAGACTCAGCCCCAGCATTTT
J: TRBJ2-1; length: 13; V: TRBV5-5; D: .; size: .; CDR3: CASSLDWLNEQFF; DNA: TGTGCCAGCAGCTTAGACTGGCTCAATGAGCAGTTCTTC
J: TRBJ1-2; length: 12; V: TRBV28; D: .; size: .; CDR3: CASTRGGRGYTF; DNA: TGTGCCAGCACTAGGGGGGGCCGGGGCTACACCTTC
J: TRBJ2-7; length: 21; V: TRBV27; D: TRBD1; size: .; CDR3: CASSFLVTGTGGRGSPYEQYF; DNA: TGTGCCAGCAGTTTCCTCGTCACCGGGACAGGGGGCCGGGGGTCCCCCTACGAGCAGTACTTC